One T cell receptor (beta chain) is described in this entry. From the 5' RACE reads, TCRdb called clonotypes with MiXCR, one entry per CDR3 protein. The sample has hundreds of thousands of distinct CDR3 sequences, 15% seen once. This specimen comes from a study of T-cell memory formation after mild COVID-19. The sequence came from an adult woman who had mild COVID-19 (a few samples of this study predate the infection). Cell type and time point are not known. What was sequenced was PBMCs or a T cell subset sorted from them (not recorded which).

The CDR3 sequence: CASSQGQVSYEQYF. For the CDR3, the DNA is TGTGCCAGCAGCCAAGGACAGGTCTCCTACGAGCAGTACTTC. The chain joins TRBV7-2 to TRBJ2-7, with 7 bases lining up with TRBD1. The CDR3 extends over 14 amino acids. The germline V gene has CDR1 SGHTA and CDR2 FQGNSA. Trimming cost V 5 bases and J 0 bases; bases outside gene matches: 4.